Listed below are T cell receptor beta chains from one sample, sequenced in a study of vaccination effects on CD4 cells after COVID-19. The repertoire was sequenced with immunoSEQ multiplex PCR; TCRdb's copy has only in-frame clones and lacks some. Altogether approximately 74,000 clones are present, about 70% being singletons, with the ten largest covering 2.5% to 3%. No antigen has been assigned to these receptors. Source: CD4+ T cells from PBMCs cultured with HCoV-NL63 spike peptides, taken before COVID-19 vaccination. Receptors originate from a human donor who received a COVID-19 vaccine. Each CDR3 is given with its conserved first and last residue. D genes are given only for firm matches. A row's size may be missing; if present it is once, few, many or a size class.

j_gene	d_gene	abundance	len	v_gene	CDR3aa	CDR3nt
TRBJ2-3	TRBD1	.	16	TRBV7-2	CASSLWAGQGKDTQYF	TGTGCCAGCAGCTTATGGGCGGGACAGGGCAAAGATACGCAGTATTTT
TRBJ1-3	.	.	16	TRBV3-1/TRBV3-2	CASSLGTGASGNTIYF	TGTGCCAGCAGCCTCGGGACGGGAGCTTCTGGAAACACCATATATTTT
TRBJ2-1	TRBD2	.	16	TRBV2	CASRAGTSERYNEQFF	TGTGCCAGCAGAGCGGGGACTAGCGAGCGCTACAATGAGCAGTTCTTC
TRBJ2-5	TRBD1	.	14	TRBV6-6	CASSYSGTAETQYF	TGTGCCAGCAGTTACTCCGGGACAGCAGAGACCCAGTACTTC
TRBJ1-4	.	.	17	TRBV5-8	CASRHGLGRRTNEKLFF	TGTGCCAGCAGACACGGGCTTGGACGTCGGACTAATGAAAAACTGTTTTTT
TRBJ1-3	.	.	14	TRBV28	CATLPGGSGNTIYF	TGTGCCACCCTTCCCGGGGGCTCTGGAAACACCATATATTTT
TRBJ1-4	TRBD1	.	14	TRBV2	CASSRQGPNEKLFF	TGTGCCAGCAGTCGACAGGGCCCTAATGAAAAACTGTTTTTT
TRBJ2-5	TRBD1	.	16	TRBV2	CASRPEGQGVVETQYF	TGTGCCAGCAGACCCGAAGGACAGGGTGTTGTGGAGACCCAGTACTTC
TRBJ1-1	.	.	13	TRBV18	CASSPSINLEAFF	TGTGCCAGCTCACCAAGTATAAATTTAGAAGCTTTCTTT
TRBJ2-3	.	.	13	TRBV11-2	CASRLSSADTQYF	TGTGCCAGCAGACTATCTAGCGCAGATACGCAGTATTTT
TRBJ1-2	TRBD1	.	13	TRBV6-6	CASSYSTGRGYTF	TGTGCCAGCAGTTACTCGACAGGGAGAGGCTACACCTTC
TRBJ2-1	.	.	15	TRBV9	CASSVAPLTGNEQFF	TGTGCCAGCAGCGTAGCTCCCCTAACGGGGAATGAGCAGTTCTTC
TRBJ1-3	.	.	17	TRBV5-1	CASSLVQSAGSGNTIYF	TGCGCCAGCAGCTTGGTACAGTCGGCAGGTTCTGGAAACACCATATATTTT
TRBJ1-2	.	.	15	TRBV6-5	CASSYNHGGDYGYTF	TGTGCCAGCAGTTACAACCATGGAGGGGACTATGGCTACACCTTC
TRBJ1-1	.	.	14	TRBV5-1	CASSLATLNTEAFF	TGCGCCAGCAGCTTGGCCACTCTTAACACTGAAGCTTTCTTT
TRBJ1-5	.	.	15	TRBV6-2/TRBV6-3	CASSWDARGNQPQHF	TGTGCCAGCAGTTGGGACGCTCGGGGGAATCAGCCCCAGCATTTT
TRBJ2-5	.	.	13	TRBV10-3	CATQDSFQETQYF	TGTGCCACCCAAGACAGCTTCCAAGAGACCCAGTACTTC
TRBJ2-2	.	.	14	TRBV11-2	CASSLGRWAGELFF	TGTGCCAGCAGCTTAGGCAGGTGGGCCGGGGAGCTGTTTTTT
TRBJ1-5	.	once	12	TRBV12-5	CASGEGGRYQHF	TGTGCTAGTGGCGAGGGGGGACGGTACCAGCATTTT
TRBJ1-2	.	.	14	TRBV6-2/TRBV6-3	CASSSSGIFYGYTF	TGTGCCAGCAGCAGCTCGGGGATCTTCTATGGCTACACCTTC
TRBJ1-1	.	.	13	TRBV5-1	CASSLRFDTEAFF	TGCGCCAGCAGTCTTCGCTTCGATACTGAAGCTTTCTTT
TRBJ1-6	.	few	14	TRBV11-2	CASSLSSYNSPLHF	TGTGCCAGCAGCTTAAGCTCCTATAATTCACCCCTCCACTTT
TRBJ2-5	TRBD1	.	15	TRBV28	CASRGGTGNRETQYF	TGTGCCAGCAGGGGGGGGACAGGGAACAGGGAGACCCAGTACTTC
TRBJ2-1	TRBD2	few	16	TRBV7-9	CASNLSPAGGGHEQFF	TGCGCCAGCAACTTATCCCCAGCGGGGGGGGGCCATGAGCAGTTCTTC
TRBJ1-1	.	.	17	TRBV3-1/TRBV3-2	CASSPFHDGWGGGEAFF	TGTGCCAGCAGCCCGTTCCACGACGGCTGGGGGGGAGGTGAAGCTTTCTTT
TRBJ1-4	TRBD1	.	18	TRBV24-1	CATSDSGTGGPTKEKLFF	TGTGCCACCAGTGATTCCGGGACAGGGGGCCCCACTAAAGAAAAACTGTTTTTT
TRBJ2-2	.	.	18	TRBV9	CASSVGPWYRTYTGELFF	TGTGCCAGCAGCGTAGGCCCCTGGTACAGGACTTACACCGGGGAGCTGTTTTTT
TRBJ1-1	.	few	12	TRBV12-3/TRBV12-4	CASSPGYTEAFF	TGTGCCAGCAGTCCTGGATACACTGAAGCTTTCTTT
TRBJ2-2	.	few	16	TRBV24-1	CATSDLVGSNTGELFF	TGTGCCACCAGTGATCTTGTGGGGTCGAACACCGGGGAGCTGTTTTTT
TRBJ1-2	TRBD1	.	18	TRBV7-2	CASSYLYSGTGKAYGYTF	TGTGCCAGCAGCTATCTATATTCCGGGACAGGGAAAGCCTATGGCTACACCTTC
TRBJ2-2	.	few	15	TRBV6-6	CASTGREHITGELFF	TGTGCCAGCACGGGCCGAGAGCATATTACCGGGGAGCTGTTTTTT
TRBJ1-2	.	.	16	TRBV21-1	CASSGSPMGYGYGYTF	TGTGCCAGCAGTGGATCCCCGATGGGTTATGGCTATGGCTACACCTTC
TRBJ1-1	.	.	12	TRBV6-5	CASSPDDREAFF	TGTGCCAGCAGTCCCGATGACAGAGAAGCTTTCTTT
TRBJ1-1	.	.	15	TRBV11-1	CASSPRGPGNTEAFF	TGTGCCAGCAGCCCCCGGGGGCCCGGGAACACTGAAGCTTTCTTT
TRBJ1-5	TRBD1	.	16	TRBV19	CASSSGTGSSNQPQHF	TGTGCCAGTAGTTCCGGGACAGGGTCGAGCAATCAGCCCCAGCATTTT
TRBJ2-3	.	.	14	TRBV25-1	CASSGGLSTDTQYF	TGTGCCAGCAGTGGTGGGTTGAGCACAGATACGCAGTATTTT
TRBJ2-2	.	.	15	TRBV14	CASSQATWGTGELFF	TGTGCCAGCAGCCAAGCGACATGGGGTACCGGGGAGCTGTTTTTT